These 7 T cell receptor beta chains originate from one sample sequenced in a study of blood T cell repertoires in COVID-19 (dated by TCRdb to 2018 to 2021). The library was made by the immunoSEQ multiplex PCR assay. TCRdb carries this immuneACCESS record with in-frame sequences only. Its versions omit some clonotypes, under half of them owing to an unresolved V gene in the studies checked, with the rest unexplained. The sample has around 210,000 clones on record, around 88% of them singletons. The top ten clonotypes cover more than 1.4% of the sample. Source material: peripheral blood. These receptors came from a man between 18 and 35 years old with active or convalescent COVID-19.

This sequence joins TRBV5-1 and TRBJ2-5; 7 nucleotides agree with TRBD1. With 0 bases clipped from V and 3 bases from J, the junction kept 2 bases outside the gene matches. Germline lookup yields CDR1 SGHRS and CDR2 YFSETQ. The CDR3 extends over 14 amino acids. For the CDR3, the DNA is TGCGCCAGCAGCTTGGGCGACAGGGAAGAGACCCAGTACTTC. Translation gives CASSLGDREETQYF.

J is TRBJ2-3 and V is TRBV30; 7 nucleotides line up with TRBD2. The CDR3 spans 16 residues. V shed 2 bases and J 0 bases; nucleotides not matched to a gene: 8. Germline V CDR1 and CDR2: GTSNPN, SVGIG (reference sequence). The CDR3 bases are TGTGCCTGGAGTTGGGCGGCGGGGGTGAGCACAGATACGCAGTATTTT. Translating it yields CAWSWAAGVSTDTQYF.

CDR3 coding DNA: TGTGCCATCAGTAGGGGGGGAACGAATTCACCCCTCCACTTT. This translates into CAISRGGTNSPLHF. The chain couples TRBV10-3 to TRBJ1-6; TRBD1 is a possible D gene (6 bases). Germline V gene data show CDR1 as ENHRY and CDR2 as SYGVKD. The CDR3 is 14 residues long. The germline V and J ends were trimmed by 5 bases and 7 bases, with 12 bases remaining between them.

CDR3: CASNDRGHGREQYF. CDR3 sequence (DNA): TGTGCCAGCAACGACAGGGGCCACGGGCGGGAGCAGTACTTC. This chain connects TRBV6-5 to TRBJ2-7; 8 bases map to TRBD1. V gave up 7 bases and J gave up 7 bases; unmatched junction bases: 12. The CDR3 runs 14 residues. In germline, CDR1 is MNHEY, CDR2 SVGAGI.

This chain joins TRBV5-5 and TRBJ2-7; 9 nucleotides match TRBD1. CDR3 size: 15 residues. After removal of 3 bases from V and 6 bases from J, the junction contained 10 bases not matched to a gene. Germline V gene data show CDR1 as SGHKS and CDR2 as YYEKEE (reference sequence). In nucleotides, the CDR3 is TGTGCCAGCAGCTCATCGGGACAGGGAACTTCCGAGCAGTACTTC. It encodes CASSSSGQGTSEQYF.

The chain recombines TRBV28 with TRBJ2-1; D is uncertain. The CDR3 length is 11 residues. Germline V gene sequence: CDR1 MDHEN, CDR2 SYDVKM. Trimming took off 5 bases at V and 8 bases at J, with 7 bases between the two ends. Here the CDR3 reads CASSLGDEQFF. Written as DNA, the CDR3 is TGTGCCAGCAGTCTTGGAGATGAGCAGTTCTTC.

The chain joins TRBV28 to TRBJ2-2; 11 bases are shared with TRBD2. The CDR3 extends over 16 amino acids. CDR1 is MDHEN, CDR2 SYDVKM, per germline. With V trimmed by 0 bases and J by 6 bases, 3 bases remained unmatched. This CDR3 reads CASSLWTSGIPGELFF. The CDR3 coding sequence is TGTGCCAGCAGTTTATGGACTAGCGGGATACCCGGGGAGCTGTTTTTT.